The 7 T cell receptor beta chains given below trace back to one sample, sequenced in a study of cytomegalovirus exposure and HLA in healthy donors. The PCR employed 60 Vbeta primers together with 13 Jbeta primers. Clones were sequenced by immunoSEQ multiplex PCR, and TCRdb holds only the in-frame ones, with some missing. The data contain around 200,000 clones, roughly 72% of them singletons. The sequencing input was PBMCs. These receptors came from a woman aged 25 to 39 in good health and CMV-seropositive.

V and J are TRBV15 and TRBJ1-5; D is undetermined. CDR3 length: 15 residues. V lost 3 bases, J lost 1 base, and 10 bases lay in between. The germline V gene encodes CDR1 LNHNV and CDR2 YYDKDF (reference sequence). The CDR3, as DNA: TGTGCCACCAGCAGTACCGCACGGAGCAATCAGCCCCAGCATTTT. This translates into CATSSTARSNQPQHF.

This sequence joins TRBV6-5 and TRBJ2-7; 9 bases agree with TRBD1. The CDR3 contains 14 residues. In germline, CDR1 is MNHEY, CDR2 SVGAGI. The V gene end was trimmed by 6 bases and the J gene end by 5 bases; junction bases not matched to a gene: 8. CDR3 bases: TGTGCCAGCAGGCGGGACAGGGTTGTGGACGAGCAGTACTTC. The encoded protein is CASRRDRVVDEQYF.

This chain links TRBV2 with TRBJ1-1; 8 bases fit TRBD1. Germline lookup yields CDR1 SNHLY and CDR2 FYNNEI. V shed 7 bases, J shed 8 bases, and the junction held 6 bases outside the gene matches. This CDR3 contains 12 residues. The CDR3 sequence is CASNGQGPEAFF. CDR3 bases: TGTGCCAGCAACGGACAGGGACCCGAAGCTTTCTTT. Together with reference TRBV2 and TRBJ1-1, the CDR3 gives the full variable domain: EPEVTQTPSHQVTQMGQEVILRCVPISNHLYFYWYRQILGQKVEFLVSFYNNEISEKSEIFDDQFSVERPDGSNFTLKIRSTKLEDSAMYFCASNGQGPEAFFGQGTRLTVV.

V and J are TRBV28 and TRBJ2-3, with 8 bases identical to TRBD2. The junction had 9 bases not matched to a gene; V was cut back by 4 bases and J by 6 bases. CDR1 and CDR2 from the germline V gene are MDHEN and SYDVKM. The CDR3 runs to 15 residues. The DNA of the CDR3 is TGTGCCAGCAGTTCGCACGCGGGGGGAGCGGATACGCAGTATTTT. Translation gives CASSSHAGGADTQYF.

V gene TRBV10-3 combines with J gene TRBJ1-3; TRBD1 might be the D (6 bases). This CDR3 is built from 11 residues. Per germline, CDR1 ENHRY and CDR2 SYGVKD. For the CDR3, the DNA is TGTGCGGGGGCCTCTGGAAACACCATATATTTT. Its translation is CAGASGNTIYF.

This chain connects TRBV15 to TRBJ1-2, with no clear D. The CDR3 contains 15 residues. Germline loops: CDR1 LNHNV, CDR2 YYDKDF (reference sequence). Trimming left V 0 bases short and J 3 bases short, with 11 bases between. The CDR3 loop is CATSRDTIVDYGYTF. CDR3 in DNA: TGTGCCACCAGCAGAGATACAATCGTTGACTATGGCTACACCTTC.

This chain joins TRBV6-5 and TRBJ1-1, with D unresolved. The CDR3 loop spans 15 amino acids. The V end lost 6 bases, the J end lost 4 bases, and 18 bases lay between the germline ends. The germline gives CDR1 MNHEY, CDR2 SVGAGI. CDR3 sequence reads: CASSEAGGVITEAFF. CDR3 coding DNA: TGTGCCAGCAGCGAGGCGGGTGGGGTGATCACTGAAGCTTTCTTT.